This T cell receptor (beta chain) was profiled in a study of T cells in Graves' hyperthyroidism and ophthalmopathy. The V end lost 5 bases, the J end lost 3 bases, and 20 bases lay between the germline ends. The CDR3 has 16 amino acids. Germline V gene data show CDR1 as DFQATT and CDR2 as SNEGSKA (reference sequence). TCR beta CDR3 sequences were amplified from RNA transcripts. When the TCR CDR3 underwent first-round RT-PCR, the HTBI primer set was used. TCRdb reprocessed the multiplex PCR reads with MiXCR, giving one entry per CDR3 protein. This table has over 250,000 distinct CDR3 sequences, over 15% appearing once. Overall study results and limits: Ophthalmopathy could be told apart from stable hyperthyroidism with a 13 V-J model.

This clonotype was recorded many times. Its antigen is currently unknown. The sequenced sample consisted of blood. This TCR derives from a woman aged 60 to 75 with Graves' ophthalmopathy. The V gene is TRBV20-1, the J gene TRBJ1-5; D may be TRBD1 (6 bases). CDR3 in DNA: TGCAGTGCTTACCCCATTACGGACAGCTTCAATCAGCCCCAGCATTTT. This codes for CSAYPITDSFNQPQHF.